A selection of T cell receptor beta chains follows, all from one sample in a study of T cell repertoires in cytomegalovirus infection. TCRdb reprocessed the reads with MiXCR, giving one entry per CDR3 protein. Here the sample spans some 100,000 distinct CDR3 sequences, roughly a quarter being singletons. The sample consisted of CD8+ T cells from PBMCs. These receptors all come from a human donor in good health (CMV status not recorded). Some clones in this sample may be carry-over from other donors' samples. The CDR3 runs from the conserved cysteine through the conserved F or W. Each record gives: clone size, D gene, J gene, V gene, CDR3 DNA, CDR3 protein. A D gene is named only where the DNA matches it firmly. Clone sizes are given selectively: once, few, many, or a class where the clone is expanded.

clone_size: few; d_call: TRBD1; j_call: TRBJ2-7; v_call: TRBV19; cdr3_nt: TGTGCCAGTTACGGACAGGGCCCCTACGAGCAGTACTTC; cdr3_aa: CASYGQGPYEQYF
clone_size: NA; d_call: TRBD2; j_call: TRBJ2-2; v_call: TRBV27; cdr3_nt: TGTGCCAGCAGTTTGGGGGGGTCGAACACCGGGGAGCTGTTTTTT; cdr3_aa: CASSLGGSNTGELFF
clone_size: few; d_call: NA; j_call: TRBJ2-1; v_call: TRBV4-3; cdr3_nt: TGCGCCAGCAGCCAAGATCGAGGGGGGGCATCCAATGAGCAGTTCTTC; cdr3_aa: CASSQDRGGASNEQFF
clone_size: few; d_call: NA; j_call: TRBJ2-2; v_call: TRBV4-3; cdr3_nt: TGCGCCAGCAGCCAAGATGTGGGGAACACCGGGGAGCTGTTTTTT; cdr3_aa: CASSQDVGNTGELFF
clone_size: few; d_call: NA; j_call: TRBJ2-7; v_call: TRBV7-7; cdr3_nt: TGTGCCAGCAGCTTAGTGGGAGACGGCGAGCAGTACTTC; cdr3_aa: CASSLVGDGEQYF
clone_size: NA; d_call: NA; j_call: TRBJ2-3; v_call: TRBV30; cdr3_nt: TGTGCCTGGAGTGTGATTACCGCAGATACGCAGTATTTT; cdr3_aa: CAWSVITADTQYF
clone_size: NA; d_call: NA; j_call: TRBJ1-1; v_call: TRBV7-2; cdr3_nt: TGTGCCAGCAGCTGGGGGGGGCTTACTGAAGCTTTCTTT; cdr3_aa: CASSWGGLTEAFF
clone_size: NA; d_call: NA; j_call: TRBJ2-5; v_call: TRBV29-1; cdr3_nt: TGCAGCGTTGAGCAACGAGGAGAGACCCAGTACTTC; cdr3_aa: CSVEQRGETQYF
clone_size: NA; d_call: TRBD2; j_call: TRBJ2-3; v_call: TRBV6-6; cdr3_nt: TGTGCCAGCAAATGGCGGGAGAGGGATACGCAGTATTTT; cdr3_aa: CASKWRERDTQYF
clone_size: NA; d_call: TRBD2; j_call: TRBJ2-1; v_call: TRBV5-1; cdr3_nt: TGCGCCAGCAGCCAGAAAGCGGGGGGGGAAACCTACAATGAGCAGTTCTTC; cdr3_aa: CASSQKAGGETYNEQFF
clone_size: many; d_call: NA; j_call: TRBJ2-2; v_call: TRBV7-9; cdr3_nt: TGTGCCACCGGGACCACCGGGGAGCTGTTTTTT; cdr3_aa: CATGTTGELFF
clone_size: NA; d_call: NA; j_call: TRBJ2-7; v_call: TRBV12-3/TRBV12-4; cdr3_nt: TGTGCCAGCAGAAAGGGCTCCTACGAGCAGTACTTC; cdr3_aa: CASRKGSYEQYF
clone_size: NA; d_call: NA; j_call: TRBJ2-1; v_call: TRBV29-1; cdr3_nt: TGCAGCGTTGAGTTAGCGTCGAGCTCCTACAATGAGCAGTTCTTC; cdr3_aa: CSVELASSSYNEQFF
clone_size: many; d_call: NA; j_call: TRBJ2-1; v_call: TRBV7-8; cdr3_nt: TGTGCCAGCAGCTTAGGCTCCAGTGAGCAGTTCTTC; cdr3_aa: CASSLGSSEQFF
clone_size: many; d_call: NA; j_call: TRBJ1-1; v_call: TRBV29-1; cdr3_nt: TGCAGCGTCACCTCCGGGCCCAGTGGCACTGAAGCTTTCTTT; cdr3_aa: CSVTSGPSGTEAFF
clone_size: NA; d_call: NA; j_call: TRBJ2-7; v_call: TRBV7-9; cdr3_nt: TGTGCCAGCAGCTTCGGGCAGGGCGCCCTCTCCTACGAGCAGTACTTC; cdr3_aa: CASSFGQGALSYEQYF
clone_size: NA; d_call: TRBD2; j_call: TRBJ2-7; v_call: TRBV20-1; cdr3_nt: TGCAGTGCTAGAGATCGGGGAGGGATAGGCTACGAGCAGTACTTC; cdr3_aa: CSARDRGGIGYEQYF
clone_size: many; d_call: NA; j_call: TRBJ2-7; v_call: TRBV7-8; cdr3_nt: TGTGCCAGCTCCGGGGACACCAGAGGAAACTACGAGCAGTACTTC; cdr3_aa: CASSGDTRGNYEQYF
clone_size: few; d_call: NA; j_call: TRBJ2-7; v_call: TRBV27; cdr3_nt: TGTGCCAGCAGTTTAAGCGCTACCTACGAGCAGTACTTC; cdr3_aa: CASSLSATYEQYF
clone_size: few; d_call: NA; j_call: TRBJ1-2; v_call: TRBV19; cdr3_nt: TGTGCCAGTAGTAGGACCGACTCGTGCGGCTACACCTTC; cdr3_aa: CASSRTDSCGYTF
clone_size: few; d_call: NA; j_call: TRBJ1-4; v_call: TRBV19; cdr3_nt: TGTGCCAGTAAACAAGGGACCGCAACTAATGAAAAACTGTTTTTT; cdr3_aa: CASKQGTATNEKLFF